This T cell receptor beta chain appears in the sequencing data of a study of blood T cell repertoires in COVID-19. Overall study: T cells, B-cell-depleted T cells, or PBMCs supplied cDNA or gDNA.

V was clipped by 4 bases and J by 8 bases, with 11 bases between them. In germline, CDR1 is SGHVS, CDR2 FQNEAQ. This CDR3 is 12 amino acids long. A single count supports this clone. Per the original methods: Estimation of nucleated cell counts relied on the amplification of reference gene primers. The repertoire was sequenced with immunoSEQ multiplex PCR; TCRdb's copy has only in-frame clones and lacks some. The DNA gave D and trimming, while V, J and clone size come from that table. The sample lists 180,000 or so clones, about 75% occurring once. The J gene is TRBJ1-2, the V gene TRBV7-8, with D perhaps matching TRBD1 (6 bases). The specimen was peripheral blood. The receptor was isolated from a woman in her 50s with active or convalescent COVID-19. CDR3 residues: CASSYHREGYTF. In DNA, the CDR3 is TGTGCCAGCAGCTACCACAGGGAGGGCTACACCTTC.